This is a list of T cell receptor beta chains from one sample in a study of T cell repertoires in cytomegalovirus infection. Each CDR3 protein is one row after TCRdb ran MiXCR on the reads. The table lists about 890,000 distinct CDR3 sequences, less than 35% of them singletons. Antigens of these TCRs are unknown. The specimen comprised cultured CD8+ T cells from PBMCs, sampled from culture after CMV antigen stimulation. Receptor source: a human donor in good health (CMV status not recorded). Some clones in this sample may be carry-over from other donors' samples. Each CDR3 is given with its conserved first and last residue. The D gene is left open where the match is weak. Only some rows state a clone size, as once, few, many or a class for expanded clones.

j_call: TRBJ1-6
clone_size: many
d_call: NA
cdr3_length: 15
v_call: TRBV6-5
cdr3_aa: CASSLTDSYNSPLHF
cdr3_nt: TGTGCCAGCAGTTTGACGGACTCCTATAATTCACCCCTCCACTTT

j_call: TRBJ2-7
clone_size: NA
d_call: NA
cdr3_length: 12
v_call: TRBV19
cdr3_aa: CASSAEDYEQYF
cdr3_nt: TGTGCCAGTAGTGCCGAAGACTACGAGCAGTACTTC

j_call: TRBJ2-7
clone_size: NA
d_call: NA
cdr3_length: 11
v_call: TRBV7-9
cdr3_aa: CASSLVTEQYF
cdr3_nt: TGTGCCAGCAGCTTAGTCACCGAGCAGTACTTC

j_call: TRBJ1-3
clone_size: medium-sized
d_call: TRBD1
cdr3_length: 15
v_call: TRBV7-2
cdr3_aa: CASSNRTGGGNTIYF
cdr3_nt: TGTGCCAGCAGCAACAGGACAGGAGGGGGAAACACCATATATTTT

j_call: TRBJ2-1
clone_size: NA
d_call: NA
cdr3_length: 12
v_call: TRBV2
cdr3_aa: CASDGEGDEQFF
cdr3_nt: TGTGCCAGCGATGGCGAGGGGGATGAGCAGTTCTTC

j_call: TRBJ1-2
clone_size: few
d_call: TRBD1
cdr3_length: 14
v_call: TRBV28
cdr3_aa: CASSPLGQGYGYTF
cdr3_nt: TGTGCCAGCAGCCCACTGGGACAGGGGTATGGCTACACCTTC

j_call: TRBJ2-5
clone_size: once
d_call: TRBD1
cdr3_length: 15
v_call: TRBV19
cdr3_aa: CASALRGRREETQYF
cdr3_nt: TGTGCCAGTGCCTTGAGGGGGCGCAGAGAAGAGACCCAGTACTTC

j_call: TRBJ2-3
clone_size: NA
d_call: NA
cdr3_length: 14
v_call: TRBV15
cdr3_aa: CATSREGGVDTQYF
cdr3_nt: TGTGCCACCAGCAGAGAGGGGGGCGTAGATACGCAGTATTTT

j_call: TRBJ1-2
clone_size: few
d_call: TRBD1
cdr3_length: 15
v_call: TRBV7-6
cdr3_aa: CASSMSRGQNYGYTF
cdr3_nt: TGTGCCAGCAGCATGAGCAGGGGGCAAAACTATGGCTACACCTTC

j_call: TRBJ2-7
clone_size: NA
d_call: TRBD1
cdr3_length: 13
v_call: TRBV29-1
cdr3_aa: CSVLGGPAYEQYF
cdr3_nt: TGCAGCGTATTAGGGGGCCCGGCGTACGAGCAGTACTTC